These T cell receptor beta chains were read from a single sample in a study of vaccination effects on CD4 cells after COVID-19. No cognate antigen is known for these TCRs. Generated by immunoSEQ multiplex PCR, the TCRdb table keeps only in-frame clones and is missing some. Counted here are 67,000 or so clones, about 81% occurring once; the ten biggest clones make up 1% to 1.5%. The sequencing here drew on CD4+ T cells from PBMCs cultured with HCoV-229E spike peptides, taken after COVID-19 vaccination. The receptor set was obtained from a human donor who received a COVID-19 vaccine. Both conserved end residues are part of each CDR3. The order of the fields is clone size, V gene, J gene, D gene, CDR3 protein, CDR3 DNA. A D gene is named only where the DNA matches it firmly. Only some rows state a clone size, as once, few, many or a class for expanded clones.

NA	TRBV12-3/TRBV12-4	TRBJ1-2	TRBD1	CASSRGVGYTF	TGTGCCAGCAGCAGGGGGGTCGGCTACACCTTC
NA	TRBV5-6	TRBJ2-3	NA	CASSGGINTQYF	TGTGCCAGCAGCGGAGGTATAAATACGCAGTATTTT
NA	TRBV11-1	TRBJ2-2	TRBD1	CASSLFGQGRGELFF	TGTGCCAGCAGCTTATTTGGACAGGGTAGAGGGGAGCTGTTTTTT
NA	TRBV7-9	TRBJ1-2	NA	CASSSRGENYGYTF	TGTGCCAGCAGCTCCCGGGGAGAGAACTATGGCTACACCTTC
NA	TRBV28	TRBJ1-1	NA	CASSLPGALAEAFF	TGTGCCAGCAGCCTGCCAGGGGCTTTGGCTGAAGCTTTCTTT
NA	TRBV19	TRBJ2-6	NA	CASSTRQAGANVLTF	TGTGCCAGTAGTACCCGACAAGCTGGGGCCAACGTCCTGACTTTC
NA	TRBV5-1	TRBJ2-2	NA	CASSKIPQDHTGELFF	TGCGCCAGCAGCAAAATTCCACAGGACCACACCGGGGAGCTGTTTTTT
NA	TRBV7-8	TRBJ1-1	NA	CASSRSAGEAFF	TGTGCCAGCAGCAGGTCCGCAGGGGAAGCTTTCTTT
NA	TRBV3-1/TRBV3-2	TRBJ2-5	TRBD1	CASSQVPPPGQGTQYF	TGTGCCAGCAGCCAAGTCCCACCACCGGGACAGGGAACCCAGTACTTC
NA	TRBV1	TRBJ2-1	NA	CTSSLREAAGPYYNEQFF	TGCACCAGCAGCCTCCGAGAGGCAGCGGGGCCATACTACAATGAGCAGTTCTTC
NA	TRBV18	TRBJ2-1	TRBD1	CASSPGQGNSNEQFF	TGTGCCAGCTCACCGGGACAGGGGAATAGCAATGAGCAGTTCTTC
NA	TRBV2	TRBJ1-2	NA	CASSHQGASDGYTF	TGTGCCAGCAGTCACCAGGGTGCCAGCGATGGCTACACCTTC
NA	TRBV28	TRBJ1-2	TRBD1	CASSYPQGQGFGYTF	TGTGCCAGCAGTTACCCCCAGGGACAGGGGTTTGGCTACACCTTC
NA	TRBV28	TRBJ1-3	NA	CASSETGGSGNTIYF	TGTGCCAGCAGTGAGACAGGCGGCTCTGGAAACACCATATATTTT
NA	TRBV5-1	TRBJ2-5	NA	CASSGGTAQETQYF	TGCGCCAGCAGCGGCGGGACAGCGCAAGAGACCCAGTACTTC
NA	TRBV7-3	TRBJ2-6	NA	CASSKGGSSGANVLTF	TGTGCCAGCAGCAAGGGGGGTAGCTCTGGGGCCAACGTCCTGACTTTC
NA	TRBV6-5	TRBJ1-4	NA	CASSYSGNEKLFF	TGTGCCAGCAGTTACTCAGGGAATGAAAAACTGTTTTTT
NA	TRBV18	TRBJ1-1	NA	CASSTNGLNTEAFF	TGTGCCAGCTCGACCAACGGGCTGAACACTGAAGCTTTCTTT
NA	TRBV4-2	TRBJ2-5	TRBD2	CASSQDRLAGEETQYF	TGTGCCAGCAGCCAAGATAGACTAGCGGGGGAAGAGACCCAGTACTTC
NA	TRBV25-1	TRBJ1-1	NA	CASSDPGAGDTEAFF	TGTGCCAGCAGTGACCCGGGGGCGGGCGACACTGAAGCTTTCTTT
NA	TRBV3-1/TRBV3-2	TRBJ1-4	NA	CASSLGHQSEKLFF	TGTGCCAGCAGCTTGGGACACCAGTCTGAAAAACTGTTTTTT
NA	TRBV7-3	TRBJ2-3	NA	CASSPRGETTDTQYF	TGTGCCAGCAGCCCCCGCGGCGAGACCACAGATACGCAGTATTTT
NA	TRBV30	TRBJ1-2	NA	CAWSVRQDHYGYTF	TGTGCCTGGAGTGTACGACAGGACCACTATGGCTACACCTTC
NA	TRBV5-4	TRBJ2-6	NA	CASRPGGARSGANVLTF	TGTGCCAGCAGGCCTGGCGGGGCCCGCTCTGGGGCCAACGTCCTGACTTTC
NA	TRBV5-1	TRBJ2-5	NA	CASSLSAGMETQYF	TGCGCCAGCAGCTTGTCGGCGGGGATGGAGACCCAGTACTTC
NA	TRBV5-1	TRBJ1-1	NA	CASSLGRGSDTEAFF	TGCGCCAGCAGCTTGGGTAGGGGCTCCGACACTGAAGCTTTCTTT
NA	TRBV13	TRBJ2-3	NA	CASSLRVGRDTQYF	TGTGCCAGCAGCTTACGGGTAGGGCGAGATACGCAGTATTTT
NA	TRBV6-2/TRBV6-3	TRBJ1-5	NA	CASSRGVQPQHF	TGTGCCAGCAGTAGGGGGGTTCAGCCCCAGCATTTT
once	TRBV6-5	TRBJ1-5	TRBD1	CASSSRQGNQPQHF	TGTGCCAGCAGTTCACGACAGGGTAATCAGCCCCAGCATTTT
NA	TRBV27	TRBJ1-5	TRBD1	CASSKTGGDQPQHF	TGTGCCAGCAGCAAGACAGGGGGGGATCAGCCCCAGCATTTT
NA	TRBV18	TRBJ2-1	NA	CASSSLPSVRDEQFF	TGTGCCAGCTCATCCCTACCATCGGTTCGTGATGAGCAGTTCTTC
NA	TRBV6-2/TRBV6-3	TRBJ1-2	NA	CASSRTETYGYTF	TGTGCCAGCAGTCGGACAGAGACCTATGGCTACACCTTC
NA	TRBV27	TRBJ2-2	NA	CASSLHRAPTGELFF	TGTGCCAGCAGTTTACACAGGGCCCCCACCGGGGAGCTGTTTTTT
NA	TRBV29-1	TRBJ1-1	NA	CSPWRAGAEAFF	TGCAGCCCCTGGAGAGCGGGTGCTGAAGCTTTCTTT
NA	TRBV5-1	TRBJ2-1	TRBD1	CASSLRGGEVYEQFF	TGCGCCAGCAGCTTAAGAGGGGGCGAGGTCTATGAGCAGTTCTTC
NA	TRBV12-1	TRBJ1-5	NA	CASSFALIDRVPSNQPQHF	TGTGCCAGCAGCTTTGCGCTGATAGACCGGGTCCCAAGCAATCAGCCCCAGCATTTT
NA	TRBV10-1	TRBJ2-2	TRBD1	CASSETGSTGELFF	TGCGCCAGCAGCGAGACAGGGAGCACCGGGGAGCTGTTTTTT
NA	TRBV24-1	TRBJ2-5	NA	CATSDQVAGAQETQYF	TGTGCCACCAGTGATCAGGTGGCAGGCGCCCAAGAGACCCAGTACTTC
NA	TRBV18	TRBJ2-1	NA	CASSPDTNEQFF	TGTGCCAGCTCACCAGATACCAATGAGCAGTTCTTC
NA	TRBV7-2	TRBJ1-2	NA	CASSLDAAAYGYTF	TGTGCCAGCAGCTTAGACGCGGCGGCTTATGGCTACACCTTC
few	TRBV6-6	TRBJ1-2	TRBD1	CASSPRTGIYGYTF	TGTGCCAGCAGTCCTCGGACAGGAATCTATGGCTACACCTTC
few	TRBV5-1	TRBJ1-1	NA	CASSLPMATEAFF	TGCGCCAGCAGCTTACCCATGGCCACTGAAGCTTTCTTT
once	TRBV9	TRBJ2-1	NA	CASSRVRTTNEQFF	TGTGCCAGCAGCCGGGTCCGGACGACGAATGAGCAGTTCTTC
NA	TRBV30	TRBJ1-1	NA	CAWSVVSTEAFF	TGTGCCTGGAGTGTTGTTTCTACTGAAGCTTTCTTT
NA	TRBV3-1/TRBV3-2	TRBJ2-2	TRBD2	CASSRVTSGNTGELFF	TGTGCCAGCAGCCGGGTGACTAGCGGCAACACCGGGGAGCTGTTTTTT
once	TRBV24-1	TRBJ2-1	NA	CATSDGQGQHEQFF	TGTGCCACCAGTGATGGTCAGGGGCAGCATGAGCAGTTCTTC
NA	TRBV5-1	TRBJ1-6	NA	CASSPYQTSTLHF	TGCGCCAGCAGCCCGTATCAAACATCGACCCTCCACTTT
NA	TRBV9	TRBJ2-5	NA	CASSVPGKETQYF	TGTGCCAGCAGCGTACCTGGAAAAGAGACCCAGTACTTC
NA	TRBV11-2	TRBJ2-5	NA	CASSLGQQETQYF	TGTGCCAGCAGCTTAGGGCAGCAAGAGACCCAGTACTTC
NA	TRBV10-1	TRBJ1-4	NA	CASTGHLEKLFF	TGCGCCAGCACAGGACACTTGGAAAAACTGTTTTTT
NA	TRBV19	TRBJ2-2	TRBD2	CASSIVVAGTGELFF	TGTGCCAGTAGTATAGTCGTAGCGGGGACCGGGGAGCTGTTTTTT
NA	TRBV24-1	TRBJ1-2	NA	CATSERKGTYYGYTF	TGTGCCACCAGTGAACGTAAAGGGACCTACTATGGCTACACCTTC
NA	TRBV28	TRBJ1-1	NA	CASTPGGFNTEAFF	TGTGCCAGCACGCCGGGGGGGTTCAACACTGAAGCTTTCTTT
NA	TRBV10-3	TRBJ2-1	TRBD1	CAISGQGGYNEQFF	TGTGCCATCAGTGGACAGGGGGGATACAATGAGCAGTTCTTC